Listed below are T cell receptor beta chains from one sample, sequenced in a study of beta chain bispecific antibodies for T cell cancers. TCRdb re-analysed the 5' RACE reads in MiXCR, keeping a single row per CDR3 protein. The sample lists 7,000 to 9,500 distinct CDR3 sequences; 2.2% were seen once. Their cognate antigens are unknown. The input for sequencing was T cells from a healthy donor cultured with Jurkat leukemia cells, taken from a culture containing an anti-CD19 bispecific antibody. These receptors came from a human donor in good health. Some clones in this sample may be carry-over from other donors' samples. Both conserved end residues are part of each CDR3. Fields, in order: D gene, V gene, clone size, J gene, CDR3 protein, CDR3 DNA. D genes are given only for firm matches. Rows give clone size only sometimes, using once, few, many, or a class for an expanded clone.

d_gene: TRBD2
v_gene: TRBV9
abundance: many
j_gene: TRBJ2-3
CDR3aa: CASSVAGESTDTQYF
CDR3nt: TGTGCCAGCAGCGTCGCGGGGGAGAGCACAGATACGCAGTATTTT

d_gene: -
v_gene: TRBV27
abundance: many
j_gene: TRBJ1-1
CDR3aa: CASSLTGVNTEAFF
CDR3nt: TGTGCCAGCAGTTTGACGGGGGTGAACACTGAAGCTTTCTTT

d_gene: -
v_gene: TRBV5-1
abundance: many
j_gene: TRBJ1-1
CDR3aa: CASSTRGLKDTEAFF
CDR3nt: TGCGCCAGCAGCACCCGGGGGCTGAAGGACACTGAAGCTTTCTTT

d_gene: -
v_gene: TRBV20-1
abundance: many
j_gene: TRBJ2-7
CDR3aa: CSARRGDYEQYF
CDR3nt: TGCAGTGCTAGAAGAGGAGACTACGAGCAGTACTTC

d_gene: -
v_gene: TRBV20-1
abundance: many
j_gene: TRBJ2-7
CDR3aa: CSARDPESQGAYEQYF
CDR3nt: TGCAGTGCTAGAGATCCGGAGTCCCAGGGCGCCTACGAGCAGTACTTC

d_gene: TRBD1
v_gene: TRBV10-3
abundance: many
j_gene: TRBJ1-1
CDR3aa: CAISESTGENTEAFF
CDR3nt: TGTGCCATCAGTGAGTCGACAGGGGAGAACACTGAAGCTTTCTTT

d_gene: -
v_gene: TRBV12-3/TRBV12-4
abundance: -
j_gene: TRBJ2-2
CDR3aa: CASSPTTTGGARTF
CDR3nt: TGTGCCAGCAGCCCAACCACGACAGGCGGAGCGAGAACTTTT

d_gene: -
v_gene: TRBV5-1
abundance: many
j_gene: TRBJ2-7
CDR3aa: CASSLGTVDEQYF
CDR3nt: TGCGCCAGCAGCTTGGGGACAGTCGACGAGCAGTACTTC

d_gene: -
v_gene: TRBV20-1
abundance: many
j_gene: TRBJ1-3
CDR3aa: CSAREPTRNTIYF
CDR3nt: TGCAGTGCTAGAGAACCAACACGGAACACCATATATTTT

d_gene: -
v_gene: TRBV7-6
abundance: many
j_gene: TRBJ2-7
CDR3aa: CASSLDTSYEQYF
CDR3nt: TGTGCCAGCAGCTTAGACACTAGTTACGAGCAGTACTTC

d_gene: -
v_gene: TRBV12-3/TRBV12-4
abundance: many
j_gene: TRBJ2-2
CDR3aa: CASSLIFLTEMNTGELFF
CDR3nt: TGTGCCAGCAGTTTAATCTTCTTGACAGAAATGAACACCGGGGAGCTGTTTTTT

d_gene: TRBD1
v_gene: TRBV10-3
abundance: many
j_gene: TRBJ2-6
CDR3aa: CAIGGQATSGANVLTF
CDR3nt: TGTGCCATCGGGGGACAGGCTACTTCTGGGGCCAACGTCCTGACTTTC

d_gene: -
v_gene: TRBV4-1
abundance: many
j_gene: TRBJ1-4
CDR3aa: CASSPPGEKLFF
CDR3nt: TGCGCCAGCAGCCCGCCGGGAGAAAAACTGTTTTTT

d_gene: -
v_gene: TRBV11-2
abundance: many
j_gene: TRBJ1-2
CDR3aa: CASSLDGTVDGYTF
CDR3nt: TGTGCCAGCAGCTTAGATGGGACGGTAGATGGCTACACCTTC

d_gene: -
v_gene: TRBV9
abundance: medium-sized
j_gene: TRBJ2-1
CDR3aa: CASSPHGRHMGEGEQFF
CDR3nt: TGTGCCAGCAGCCCGCACGGACGCCACATGGGCGAGGGCGAGCAGTTCTTC

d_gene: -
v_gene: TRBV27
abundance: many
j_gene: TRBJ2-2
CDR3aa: CASSFSNTGELFF
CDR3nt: TGTGCCAGCAGTTTTTCGAACACCGGGGAGCTGTTTTTT

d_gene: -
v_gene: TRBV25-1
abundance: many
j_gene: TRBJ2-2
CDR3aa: CASTPGGRTGELFF
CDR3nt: TGTGCCAGCACCCCCGGGGGGCGCACCGGGGAGCTGTTTTTT

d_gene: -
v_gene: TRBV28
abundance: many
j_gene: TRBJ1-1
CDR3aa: CASNPGDLNTEAFF
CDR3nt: TGTGCCAGCAATCCAGGGGATTTGAACACTGAAGCTTTCTTT

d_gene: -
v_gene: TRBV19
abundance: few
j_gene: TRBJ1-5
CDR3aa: CASSIGYEWGANQPQHF
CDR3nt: TGTGCCAGTAGTATAGGCTATGAGTGGGGGGCTAATCAGCCCCAGCATTTT

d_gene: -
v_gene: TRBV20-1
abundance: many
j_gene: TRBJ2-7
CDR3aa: CSAPGPGFEQYF
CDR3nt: TGCAGTGCCCCCGGCCCGGGTTTCGAGCAGTACTTC

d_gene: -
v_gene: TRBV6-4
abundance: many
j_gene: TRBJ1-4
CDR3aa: CASSPTGTAGKLFF
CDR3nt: TGTGCCAGCAGTCCTACTGGGACGGCGGGAAAACTGTTTTTT

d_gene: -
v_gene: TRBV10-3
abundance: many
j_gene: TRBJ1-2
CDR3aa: CAISDGEIHYTF
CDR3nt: TGTGCCATCAGTGATGGGGAAATCCACTACACCTTC

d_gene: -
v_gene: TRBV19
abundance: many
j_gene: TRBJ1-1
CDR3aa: CASSTPKIGRDTEAFF
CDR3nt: TGTGCCAGTAGTACGCCTAAGATTGGCAGGGACACTGAAGCTTTCTTT

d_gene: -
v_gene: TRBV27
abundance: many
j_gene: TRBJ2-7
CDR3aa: CASSPSVGSYEQYF
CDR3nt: TGTGCCAGCAGTCCCTCGGTAGGGTCCTACGAGCAGTACTTC

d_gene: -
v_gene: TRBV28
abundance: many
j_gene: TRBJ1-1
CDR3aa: CASSPLGFAEAFF
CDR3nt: TGTGCCAGCAGCCCCTTGGGCTTCGCTGAAGCTTTCTTT

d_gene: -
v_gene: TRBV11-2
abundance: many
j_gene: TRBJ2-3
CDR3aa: CASSLVNLGPPDTQYF
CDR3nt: TGTGCCAGCAGCTTAGTTAACTTAGGGCCCCCAGATACGCAGTATTTT

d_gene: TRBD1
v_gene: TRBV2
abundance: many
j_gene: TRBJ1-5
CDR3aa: CASRLTGASNQPQHF
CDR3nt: TGTGCCAGCAGGTTGACAGGGGCAAGCAATCAGCCCCAGCATTTT

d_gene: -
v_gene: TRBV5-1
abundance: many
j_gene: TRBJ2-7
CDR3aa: CASSLVGGYEQYF
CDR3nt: TGCGCCAGCAGCTTAGTAGGGGGTTACGAGCAGTACTTC

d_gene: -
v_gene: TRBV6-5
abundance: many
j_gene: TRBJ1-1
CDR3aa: CASSRANTEAFF
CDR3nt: TGTGCCAGCAGCCGGGCGAACACTGAAGCTTTCTTT

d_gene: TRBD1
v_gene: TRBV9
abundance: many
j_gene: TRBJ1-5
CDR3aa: CASSAGQGMGQPQHF
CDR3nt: TGTGCCAGCAGCGCGGGACAGGGAATGGGTCAGCCCCAGCATTTT

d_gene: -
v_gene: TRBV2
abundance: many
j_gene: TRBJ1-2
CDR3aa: CASRLGHHGYTF
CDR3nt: TGTGCCAGCAGGTTGGGACATCATGGCTACACCTTC

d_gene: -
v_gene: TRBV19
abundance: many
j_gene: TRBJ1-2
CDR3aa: CASSRVKEVIDYGYTF
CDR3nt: TGTGCCAGTAGTCGGGTAAAAGAGGTGATTGACTATGGCTACACCTTC

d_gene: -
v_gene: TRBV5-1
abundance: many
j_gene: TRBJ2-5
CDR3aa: CASSSRVHQETQYF
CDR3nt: TGCGCCAGCAGCTCCCGGGTGCACCAAGAGACCCAGTACTTC

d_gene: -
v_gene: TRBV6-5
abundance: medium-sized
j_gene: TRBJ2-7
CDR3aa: CASRTPTAAYEQYF
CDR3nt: TGTGCCAGCAGGACCCCTACAGCAGCCTACGAGCAGTACTTC

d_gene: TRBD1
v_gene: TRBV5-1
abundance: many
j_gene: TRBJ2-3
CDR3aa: CASSLVTGATDTQYF
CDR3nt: TGCGCCAGCAGCTTGGTCACAGGGGCCACAGATACGCAGTATTTT

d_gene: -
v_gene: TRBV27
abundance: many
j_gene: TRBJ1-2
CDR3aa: CASKHPFYGYTF
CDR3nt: TGTGCCAGTAAACACCCTTTCTATGGCTACACCTTC

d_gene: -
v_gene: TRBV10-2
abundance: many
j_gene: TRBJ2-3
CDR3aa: CASTNTDTQYF
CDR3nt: TGCGCCAGCACTAACACAGATACGCAGTATTTT

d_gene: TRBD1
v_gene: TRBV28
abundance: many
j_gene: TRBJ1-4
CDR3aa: CASTMTGGYEKLFF
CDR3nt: TGTGCCAGCACTATGACAGGGGGATATGAAAAACTGTTTTTT

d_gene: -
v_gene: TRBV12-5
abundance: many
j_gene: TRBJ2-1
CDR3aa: CASGERDSYNEQFF
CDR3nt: TGTGCTAGTGGTGAGAGAGATTCCTACAATGAGCAGTTCTTC

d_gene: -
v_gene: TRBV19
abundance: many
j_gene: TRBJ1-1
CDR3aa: CASRAGATEAFF
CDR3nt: TGTGCCTCAAGAGCAGGGGCCACTGAAGCTTTCTTT

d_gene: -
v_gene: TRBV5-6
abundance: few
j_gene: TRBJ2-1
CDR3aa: CASSADGADEQFF
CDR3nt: TGTGCCAGCAGCGCCGATGGGGCGGATGAGCAGTTCTTC

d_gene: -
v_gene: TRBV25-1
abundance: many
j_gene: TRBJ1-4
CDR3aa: CASSESRRCCEKLFF
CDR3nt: TGTGCCAGCAGTGAATCCCGACGGTGTTGCGAAAAACTGTTTTTT

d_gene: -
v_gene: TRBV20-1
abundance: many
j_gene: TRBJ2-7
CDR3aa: CSAGRGAAYEQYF
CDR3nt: TGCAGTGCAGGGCGTGGGGCAGCCTACGAGCAGTACTTC

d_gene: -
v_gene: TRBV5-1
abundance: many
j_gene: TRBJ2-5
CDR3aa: CASSLSAGKETQYF
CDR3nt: TGCGCCAGCAGCTTATCCGCGGGGAAAGAGACCCAGTACTTC

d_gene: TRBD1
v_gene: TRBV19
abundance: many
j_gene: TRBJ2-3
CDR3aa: CASSQSAGGQWDTQYF
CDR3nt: TGTGCCAGTAGTCAGAGCGCAGGGGGTCAATGGGATACGCAGTATTTT

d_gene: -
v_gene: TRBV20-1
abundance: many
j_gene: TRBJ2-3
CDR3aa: CSARDSGVGTDTQYF
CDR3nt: TGCAGTGCTAGAGATTCAGGGGTTGGCACAGATACGCAGTATTTT

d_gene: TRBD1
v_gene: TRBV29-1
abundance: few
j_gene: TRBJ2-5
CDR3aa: CSAEGQVQETQYF
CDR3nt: TGCAGCGCCGAGGGACAGGTCCAAGAGACCCAGTACTTC

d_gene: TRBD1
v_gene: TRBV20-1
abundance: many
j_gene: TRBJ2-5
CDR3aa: CSATPLGQGGETQYF
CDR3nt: TGCAGTGCTACCCCCCTGGGACAGGGAGGAGAGACCCAGTACTTC

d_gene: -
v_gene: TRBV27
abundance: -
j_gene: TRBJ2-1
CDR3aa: CASSPVTASYYNEQFF
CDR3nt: TGTGCCAGCAGTCCCGTCACCGCTTCCTATTACAATGAGCAGTTCTTC

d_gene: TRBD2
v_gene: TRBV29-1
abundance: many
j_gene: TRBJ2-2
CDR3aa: CYTGREGGRYGELFF
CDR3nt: TGCTACACCGGGCGGGAGGGAGGAAGATACGGGGAGCTGTTTTTT

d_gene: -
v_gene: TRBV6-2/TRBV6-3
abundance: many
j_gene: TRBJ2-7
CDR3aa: CASSPGRNSYEQYF
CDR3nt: TGTGCCAGCAGCCCGGGACGGAACTCCTACGAGCAGTACTTC